This entry features one TCR beta chain sequence. This sample is part of a study of CD8 T cells in Susac syndrome. It was with random hexamers that roughly 0.45 to 1 ug RNA was reverse transcribed. TCRdb recomputed calls from the immunoSEQ multiplex PCR reads with MiXCR, one row per CDR3 protein. This table has roughly 180,000 distinct CDR3 sequences, around 94% appearing once. TCR beta from blood CD8+ and CD4+ T cells was sequenced. This CDR3 is 13 amino acids long. V gave up 3 bases and J gave up 15 bases; unmatched junction bases: 5. Germline loops: CDR1 SGHKS, CDR2 YYEKEE (reference sequence). This clonotype originated in a human donor with Susac syndrome. The sample taken for sequencing was CD4+ T cells from PBMCs. The gene calls are TRBV5-5 and TRBJ2-1, with 14 bases fitting TRBD2. The CDR3 nucleotides read TGTGCCAGCAGCTGGGGGACTAGCGGGGGACGGTTCTTC. Encoded protein: CASSWGTSGGRFF.